Presented here are 5 T cell receptor delta chains from one specimen sequenced in a study of gamma-delta chains in newborns, infants, children. TCRdb re-called the reads with CATT. The sample yields a few thousand delta-chain clones, approximately 1% seen once. Sequenced input: blood. These receptors were taken from a child who was a newborn, infant or young child, either healthy, febrile or measles-vaccinated (not recorded which).

About this clone itself: A read error is likely here: a far larger clone is one base away. This chain joins TRDV1 and TRDJ2, with D tentatively TRDD3 (8 bases). As TCRdb names no J gene, one was assigned here on the basis of a DNA match to germline. Germline CDR1 TSWWSYY, CDR2 QGS. This CDR3 region has 23 residues. The V end lost 0 bases, the J end lost 2 bases, and 31 bases lay between the germline ends. CDR3 in DNA: TGTGCTCTTGGGGAACTAGGGGGTTCCTACAACGTAATGGGGGATCCATTGACAGCACAACTCTTCTTT. Translated, it gives CALGELGGSYNVMGDPLTAQLFF.

No V gene call was produced; the J gene was TRDJ2; the DNA was not compared with TRDD3, the D call given in the table. CDR3 size: 16 residues. The CDR3: CACDILGATLTAQLFF. As DNA, the CDR3 is TGTGCCTGTGACATCCTGGGGGCTACTTTGACAGCCCAACTCTTCTTT.

With regard to this clone: TCRdb shows a much larger clone's protein in place of this DNA's translation, and the two differ at residue 14, likely through a read error; the protein shown is translated from the DNA. The chain combines TRDV2 with TRDJ2; 9 bases match TRDD3. CDR3 size: 15 residues. From germline, CDR1 is GEAIGNYY and CDR2 EKD. J lost 12 bases, V lost 0 bases, and 10 bases had no gene match. CDR3 nucleotides: TGTGCCTGTGACACCTACGGGGGATACACCGATAAACTCTTCTTT. Its protein is CACDTYGGYTDKLFF.

This clone was counted a few times. This sequence may be a read error, since a much larger clone differs from it by one base. The chain couples TRDV2 to TRDJ3, with TRDD3 matching 9 bases. V lost 0 bases, J lost 5 bases, and 19 bases stayed unmatched. The CDR3 loop spans 22 amino acids. Germline V gene lookup returns CDR1 GEAIGNYY and CDR2 EKD. The CDR3 sequence: CACDTDKGRPGGSPRDTRQMFF. CDR3 nucleotide sequence: TGTGCCTGTGACACCGATAAGGGTCGCCCTGGGGGATCTCCCCGGGACACCCGACAGATGTTTTTC.

As for this clone: This is likely an artifact of a read error, given a far larger clone one base away. The same CDR3 is also encoded by other DNA sequences in this sample. This rearrangement joins TRDV2 to TRDJ2, with 13 bases identical to TRDD3. Trimming cost V 4 bases and J 8 bases; bases outside gene matches: 3. CDR1 is GEAIGNYY and CDR2 is EKD in the germline V gene. The CDR3 is 14 residues long. CDR3 coding DNA: TGTGCCTGTGATCAACTGGGGGATACGGCACAACTCTTCTTT. Protein product: CACDQLGDTAQLFF.